The sequence of this T cell receptor beta chain was determined in a study of radiation and T cells in renal cell carcinoma. Study conclusions and caveats: In blood, top tumor clones expanded by 2 weeks, shrinking by 4.

In the case of this clone: Its target is unknown.

The CDR3 is 13 amino acids. CDR1 and CDR2 (germline): SGHNT, YYREEE (reference sequence). V shed 3 bases and J 4 bases; nucleotides not matched to a gene: 3. The time point was: baseline pretreatment blood. As to treatment: 15 Gy SBRT to primary tumor, nephrectomy 4 weeks later. Clear cell pathology was present in this patient's renal cell carcinoma. The protocol was immunoSEQ multiplex PCR, while the TCRdb copy is restricted to in-frame clones and leaves out a portion. Of 150,000 or so clones listed, approximately 91% are singletons. This TCR was recovered from a woman aged 50 to 60 with renal cell carcinoma. The sample here was blood, taken from a patient whose treatment included radiotherapy and nephrectomy. The chain links TRBV5-4 to TRBJ2-5; 7 positions agree with TRBD2. In DNA, the CDR3 is TGTGCCAGCAGCTCGACTAGCTTAGAGACCCAGTACTTC. This translates into CASSSTSLETQYF.